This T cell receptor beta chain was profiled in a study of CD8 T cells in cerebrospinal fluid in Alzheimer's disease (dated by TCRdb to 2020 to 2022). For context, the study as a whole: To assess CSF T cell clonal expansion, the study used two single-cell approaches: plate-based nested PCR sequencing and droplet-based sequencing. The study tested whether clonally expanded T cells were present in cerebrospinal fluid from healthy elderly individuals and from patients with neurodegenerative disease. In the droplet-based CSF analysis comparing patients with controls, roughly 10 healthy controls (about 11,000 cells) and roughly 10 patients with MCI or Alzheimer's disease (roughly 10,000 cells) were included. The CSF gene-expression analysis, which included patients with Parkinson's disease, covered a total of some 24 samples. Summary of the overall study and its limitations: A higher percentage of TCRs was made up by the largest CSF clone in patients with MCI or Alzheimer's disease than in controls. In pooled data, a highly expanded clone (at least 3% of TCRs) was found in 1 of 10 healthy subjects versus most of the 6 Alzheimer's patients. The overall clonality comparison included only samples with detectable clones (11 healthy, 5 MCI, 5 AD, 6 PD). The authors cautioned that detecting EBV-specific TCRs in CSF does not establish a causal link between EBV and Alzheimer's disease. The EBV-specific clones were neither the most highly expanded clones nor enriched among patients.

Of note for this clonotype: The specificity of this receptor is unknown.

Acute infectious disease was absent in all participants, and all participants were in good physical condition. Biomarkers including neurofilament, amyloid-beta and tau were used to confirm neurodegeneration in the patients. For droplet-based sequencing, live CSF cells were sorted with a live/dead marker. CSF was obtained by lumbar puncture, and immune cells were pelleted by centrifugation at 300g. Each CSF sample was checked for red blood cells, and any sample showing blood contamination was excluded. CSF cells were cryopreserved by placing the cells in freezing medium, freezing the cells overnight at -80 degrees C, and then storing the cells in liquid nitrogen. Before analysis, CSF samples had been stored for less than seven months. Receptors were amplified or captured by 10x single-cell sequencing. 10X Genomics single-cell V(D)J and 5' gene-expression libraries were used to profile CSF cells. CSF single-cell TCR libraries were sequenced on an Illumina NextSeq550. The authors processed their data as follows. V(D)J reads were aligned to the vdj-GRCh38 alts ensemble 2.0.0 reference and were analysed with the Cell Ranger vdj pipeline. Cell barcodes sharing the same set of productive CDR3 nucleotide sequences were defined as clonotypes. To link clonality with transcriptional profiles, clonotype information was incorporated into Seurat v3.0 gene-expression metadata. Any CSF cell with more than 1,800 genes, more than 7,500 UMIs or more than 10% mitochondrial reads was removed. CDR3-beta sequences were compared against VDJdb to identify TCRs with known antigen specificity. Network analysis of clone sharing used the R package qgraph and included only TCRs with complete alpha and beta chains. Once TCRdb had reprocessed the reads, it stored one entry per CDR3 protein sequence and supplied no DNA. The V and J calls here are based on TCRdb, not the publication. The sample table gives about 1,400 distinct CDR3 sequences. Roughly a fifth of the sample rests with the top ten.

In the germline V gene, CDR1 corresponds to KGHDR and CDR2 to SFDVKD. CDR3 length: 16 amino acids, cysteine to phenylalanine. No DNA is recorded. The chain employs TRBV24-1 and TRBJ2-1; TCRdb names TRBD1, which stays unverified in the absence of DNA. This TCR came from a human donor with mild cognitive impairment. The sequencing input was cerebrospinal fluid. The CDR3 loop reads CATSAPLKGSYNEQFF.